One and the same sample provided the 25 T cell receptor beta chains below, sequenced in a study of PD-1 blockade in classical Hodgkin lymphoma. Sample time point: cycle 4 day 1 (C4D1), after more than five weeks of nivolumab. Each patient's relapse followed autologous stem cell transplantation, and brentuximab vedotin exposure varied. Sequencing used immunoSEQ multiplex PCR; TCRdb keeps in-frame clones, though not all of them. The data show under 9,500 clones, with around nine tenths seen just once and around 23% held by the top ten. Sequencing used peripheral blood mononuclear cells (PBMCs), obtained before the fourth cycle of nivolumab. The origin of the receptors is a human donor with classical Hodgkin lymphoma.

This clone was counted once. The chain joins TRBV9 to TRBJ2-3, with 9 bases that match TRBD1. The CDR3 loop spans 15 amino acids. Trimming took 4 bases from V and 4 from J; bases not matched to a gene: 7. CDR1 and CDR2 from the germline V gene are SGDLS and YYNGEE. CDR3 nucleotide sequence: TGTGCCAGCAGCCCGGTGGGACAGGGATCAGATACGCAGTATTTT. Translated: CASSPVGQGSDTQYF.

The V gene is TRBV7-9, the J gene TRBJ2-6, with unresolved D. Trimming pared 1 base from V and 6 bases from J, leaving 10 bases between. CDR1 is SEHNR, CDR2 FQNEAQ, per germline (reference sequence). There are 15 residues in the CDR3. The CDR3 sequence: CASSLVGVSANVLTF. For the CDR3, the DNA is TGTGCCAGCAGCTTAGTTGGTGTTTCGGCCAACGTCCTGACTTTC.

In nucleotides, the CDR3 is TGTGCCAGTTCCCTCACTAGCGGGGGGGCGGGTGAGCAGTTCTTC. This encodes CASSLTSGGAGEQFF. The chain links TRBV19 to TRBJ2-1; 13 positions agree with TRBD2. From germline, CDR1 is LNHDA and CDR2 SQIVND (reference sequence). The ends lost 8 bases at V and 9 bases at J; junction bases unmatched: 10. The CDR3 extends over 15 amino acids.

The J gene is TRBJ1-5, the V gene TRBV19; 7 bases agree with TRBD1. Germline CDR1 reads LNHDA; CDR2 reads SQIVND (reference sequence). CDR3 length: 15 amino acids. Trimming took 1 base from V and 2 from J; bases not matched to a gene: 2. CDR3 bases: TGTGCCAGTAGTATAGTTGACAGGGGCAATCAGCCCCAGCATTTT. It yields the protein CASSIVDRGNQPQHF.

V gene TRBV5-1 combines with J gene TRBJ2-2, with a possible D match to TRBD2 (5 bases). Germline assignment: CDR1 SGHRS and CDR2 YFSETQ. V shed 1 base and J shed 1 base, with 8 bases lying between them. CDR3 length: 15 residues. This chain's CDR3 is CASSLYGENTGELFF. The CDR3 coding sequence is TGCGCCAGCAGCTTGTACGGGGAGAACACCGGGGAGCTGTTTTTT.

The CDR3 region is CASTRARERGYTF. The CDR3 DNA reads TGTGCCAGTACCAGGGCGCGGGAGCGAGGCTACACCTTC. This chain joins TRBV19 and TRBJ1-2, with D possibly matching TRBD1 (5 bases). This CDR3 comprises 13 residues. CDR1 and CDR2 from the germline V gene are LNHDA and SQIVND (reference sequence). Trimming shortened V by 7 bases and J by 8 bases, and 17 bases separated the two germline ends.

This chain connects TRBV19 to TRBJ2-5; 7 bases map to TRBD2. The CDR3 runs 13 residues. Germline V gene data show CDR1 as LNHDA and CDR2 as SQIVND (reference sequence). V lost 10 bases and J lost 3; bases outside the gene matches: 8. As DNA, the CDR3 is TGTGCCACTTCCCGGGACTACGAAGAGACCCAGTACTTC. This gives the protein CATSRDYEETQYF. Using reference TRBV19 and TRBJ2-5 for the parts outside the CDR3, the full variable domain is DGGITQSPKYLFRKEGQNVTLSCEQNLNHDAMYWYRQDPGQGLRLIYYSQIVNDFQKGDIAEGYSVSREKKESFPLTVTSAQKNPTAFYLCATSRDYEETQYFGPGTRLLVL.

The count of this clone is one. The V gene is TRBV5-1, the J gene TRBJ1-2; TRBD1 aligns across 11 bases. Germline CDR1 is SGHRS and CDR2 is YFSETQ. CDR3 size: 13 residues. The junction had 10 bases not matched to a gene; V was cut back by 4 bases and J by 14 bases. The CDR3 sequence: CASSQDRDRGKTF. CDR3 nucleotide sequence: TGCGCCAGCAGCCAGGACCGGGACAGGGGGAAAACCTTC.

The chain uses TRBV19 and TRBJ1-5; D might be TRBD1 (6 bases). Per the germline V gene, CDR1 is LNHDA and CDR2 is SQIVND (reference sequence). V was shortened by 7 bases and J by 3 bases, with 10 bases between the two germline ends. The CDR3 covers 13 residues. The CDR3 spells CASTSGHNQPQHF. The CDR3 DNA follows: TGTGCCAGTACCTCGGGACACAATCAGCCCCAGCATTTT.

The chain joins TRBV5-8 to TRBJ1-2, with D possibly TRBD1 on 5 matching bases. The CDR3 has 15 amino acids. Between the trimmed V and J ends, which lost 1 base and 6 bases, there was a span of 16 bases. Germline CDR1 reads SGHTS; CDR2 reads YDEGEE. The CDR3 region is CASSLSWTKGDGYTF. The DNA of the CDR3 is TGTGCCAGCAGCTTGTCCTGGACAAAAGGGGATGGCTACACCTTC. Filled out from reference TRBV5-8 and TRBJ1-2, the complete variable domain reads EAGVTQSPTHLIKTRGQQATLRCSPISGHTSVYWYQQALGLGLQFLLWYDEGEERNRGNFPPRFSGRQFPNYSSELNVNALELEDSALYLCASSLSWTKGDGYTFGSGTRLTVV.

The chain uses TRBV7-9 and TRBJ2-1, with unresolved D. This CDR3 comprises 13 residues. CDR1 is SEHNR and CDR2 is FQNEAQ in the germline V gene (reference sequence). Trimming pared 5 bases from V and 10 bases from J, leaving 15 bases between. The chain's CDR3 is CASSTMGSEEQFF. The CDR3 DNA sequence: TGTGCCAGCAGCACGATGGGGTCCGAGGAGCAGTTCTTC.

The CDR3 bases are TGTGCCAGCTCACCACCTTCGGGTGGAGAGGAGCAGTACTTC. Encoded protein: CASSPPSGGEEQYF. This chain links TRBV18 with TRBJ2-7; D gene unclear. V lost 0 bases and J lost 7, with 13 bases in between. In germline, CDR1 is KGHSH, CDR2 LQKENI. This CDR3 has 14 residues.

The chain couples TRBV7-3 to TRBJ2-3, with 9 bases aligning to TRBD2. Germline lookup yields CDR1 SGHTA and CDR2 FQGTGA. Trimming cost V 1 base and J 4 bases; bases outside gene matches: 3. The CDR3 runs 15 residues. CDR3 protein: CASSLNGGGADTQYF. The DNA for the CDR3 is TGTGCCAGCAGCTTAAATGGCGGGGGGGCAGATACGCAGTATTTT.

The chain links TRBV10-3 to TRBJ1-3; no firm D call. Germline CDR1 and CDR2: ENHRY and SYGVKD. V shed 0 bases and J shed 2 bases, with 11 bases lying between them. The CDR3 totals 16 residues. The DNA for the CDR3 is TGTGCCATCAGTGAGTCGAAGACCGGCACTGGAAACACCATATATTTT. It is translated as CAISESKTGTGNTIYF.

The rearrangement joins TRBV7-9 to TRBJ1-2; 8 positions match TRBD1. V lost 0 bases to trimming and J lost 8 bases; unmatched junction nucleotides: 8. CDR3 length: 15 residues. CDR1 and CDR2 from the germline V gene are SEHNR and FQNEAQ (reference sequence). CDR3 residues: CASSLARQGASGYTF. The CDR3 region has the DNA TGTGCCAGCAGCTTAGCTCGGCAGGGGGCGAGCGGCTACACCTTC.

The rearrangement joins TRBV5-8 to TRBJ2-2; 7 bases align to TRBD1. The J segment lost 4 bases and the V segment lost 4 bases, leaving 16 bases of the junction unmatched. The CDR3 consists of 18 residues. The germline V gene encodes CDR1 SGHTS and CDR2 YDEGEE. The CDR3 DNA follows: TGTGCCAGCAGCCGATCGACATGGGGACAGCATTTCACCGGGGAGCTGTTTTTT. Translation: CASSRSTWGQHFTGELFF.

The chain is built from TRBV2 and TRBJ1-5; D is possibly TRBD1 (6 bases). The CDR3 consists of 15 residues. Germline V gene sequence: CDR1 SNHLY, CDR2 FYNNEI. The V end lost 1 base, the J end lost 6 bases, and 13 bases lay between the germline ends. CDR3 sequence reads: CASSEGGHPAQPQHF. The CDR3, as DNA: TGTGCCAGCAGTGAAGGGGGGCACCCCGCTCAGCCCCAGCATTTT. Full variable domain (rest looked up from reference TRBV2 and TRBJ1-5): EPEVTQTPSHQVTQMGQEVILRCVPISNHLYFYWYRQILGQKVEFLVSFYNNEISEKSEIFDDQFSVERPDGSNFTLKIRSTKLEDSAMYFCASSEGGHPAQPQHFGDGTRLSIL.

This clone was seen just once. The chain is built from TRBV19 and TRBJ2-3, with 8 bases identical to TRBD1. V trimming: 0 bases; J trimming: 4 bases; junction bases outside the gene matches: 3. Germline values: CDR1 LNHDA, CDR2 SQIVND (reference sequence). The CDR3 totals 15 residues. CDR3 sequence: CASSIDPGGADTQYF. CDR3 nucleotides: TGTGCCAGTAGTATAGACCCAGGGGGCGCAGATACGCAGTATTTT.

The V gene is TRBV2, the J gene TRBJ1-2; no definite D call. CDR3 size: 15 residues. Germline V gives CDR1 SNHLY, CDR2 FYNNEI. With 4 bases removed from V and 2 bases from J, the gap between germline ends came to 14 bases. CDR3 coding DNA: TGTGCCAGCAGTGTTACGAAGAATCAAAACTATGGCTACACCTTC. Translating it yields CASSVTKNQNYGYTF.

The CDR3 region is CASSLTTGDNSPLHF. CDR3 nucleotides: TGTGCCAGTAGTCTAACGACAGGGGATAATTCACCCCTCCACTTT. This rearrangement joins TRBV19 to TRBJ1-6, with 8 bases lining up with TRBD1. Germline CDR1 and CDR2: LNHDA and SQIVND (reference sequence). This CDR3 comprises 15 residues. Unmatched junction bases numbered 5, after V lost 5 bases and J lost 5 bases.

This clone was seen a single time. The CDR3 does not end in the conserved phenylalanine or tryptophan, so this is likely a read error. The DNA is left out, because the CDR3 cannot be placed on it with certainty; the CDR3 is given as TCRdb lists it. This rearrangement joins TRBV6-5 to TRBJ1-1; the D segment call TRBD1 is taken from the table without a DNA check. Germline V CDR1 and CDR2: MNHEY, SVGAGI. Termini included, the CDR3 measures 13 amino acids. CDR3 sequence reads: CASSYLQGAGLKA.

The chain joins TRBV19 to TRBJ1-1; the match to TRBD1 covers 9 bases. Germline CDR1 and CDR2: LNHDA and SQIVND (reference sequence). The ends lost 11 bases at V and 3 bases at J; junction bases unmatched: 7. The CDR3 totals 13 residues. This chain's CDR3 is CAVKTGGHTEAFF. CDR3 nucleotide sequence: TGTGCCGTCAAAACAGGGGGCCACACTGAAGCTTTCTTT.

The chain uses TRBV29-1 and TRBJ2-3; 7 bases are a match to TRBD2. Germline CDR1 reads SQVTM; CDR2 reads ANQGSEA. This CDR3 comprises 14 residues. The ends lost 6 bases at V and 4 bases at J; junction bases unmatched: 10. This CDR3 reads CSVRTGGSADTQYF. CDR3 coding DNA: TGCAGCGTAAGAACGGGGGGTAGCGCAGATACGCAGTATTTT.

As DNA, the CDR3 is TGTGCCAGCACCCCCCTCGGTTGGGGGACCTCCTACGAGCAGTACTTC. Protein sequence: CASTPLGWGTSYEQYF. The chain couples TRBV7-6 to TRBJ2-7; TRBD1 or TRBD2 may be the D gene (5 bases each). The CDR3 has 16 residues. Per the germline V gene, CDR1 is SGHVS and CDR2 is FNYEAQ. V was clipped by 7 bases and J by 0 bases, with 19 bases between them.

The chain carries TRBV12-2 and TRBJ2-6; the DNA was not used to check the table's D call, TRBD1. TRBV12-2 is a recognized pseudogene. This CDR3 has 18 amino acids. The CDR3 region is CASRQGRAPHKVGPTPDF. CDR3 nucleotide sequence: TGTGCAAGTCGCCAGGGAAGGGCTCCACACAAAGTCGGGCCAACTCCTGATTTC.